These 5 T cell receptor beta chains were all obtained from the same sample, sequenced in a study of blood T cell repertoires in COVID-19. Method: immunoSEQ multiplex PCR; TCRdb's copy keeps in-frame clones and lacks some. Among about 180,000 clones listed, about 87% were seen once. Input material: peripheral blood. These receptors came from a woman under 40 with acute or convalescent COVID-19.

The chain joins TRBV9 to TRBJ1-6; no reliable D call. V lost 1 base, J lost 7 bases, and 12 bases lay in between. CDR1 and CDR2 (germline): SGDLS, YYNGEE. The CDR3 spans 15 residues. The CDR3 loop reads CASSVTVGENSPLHF. CDR3 coding DNA: TGTGCCAGCAGCGTAACGGTCGGAGAAAATTCACCCCTCCACTTT.

As DNA, the CDR3 is TGTGCCAGCAGTTTGGACACGGACTCTGGAAACACCATATATTTT. Encoded protein: CASSLDTDSGNTIYF. The rearrangement joins TRBV28 to TRBJ1-3; a possible D gene is TRBD1 (5 bases). CDR3 size: 15 residues. The V gene lost 3 bases and the J gene lost 0 bases, with 9 bases spanning the gap. Germline CDR1 reads MDHEN; CDR2 reads SYDVKM.

The chain couples TRBV11-2 to TRBJ2-7, with unresolved D. V was pared by 1 base and J by 8 bases, with 12 bases between. The CDR3 runs 13 residues. Germline CDR1 and CDR2: SGHAT and FQNNGV. CDR3 nucleotide sequence: TGTGCCAGCAGCTTAGTGGTTGTTGAGAAGCAGTACTTC. It translates to CASSLVVVEKQYF.

The rearrangement uses TRBV7-9 and TRBJ2-3, with a weak D call TRBD1 (6 bases). Between the trimmed V and J ends, which lost 1 base and 5 bases, there was a span of 13 bases. The CDR3 is 15 residues long. CDR1 and CDR2 (germline): SEHNR, FQNEAQ (reference sequence). The CDR3 DNA follows: TGTGCCAGCAGCTTAGGGAGAACAGGGCAAGATACGCAGTATTTT. Protein product: CASSLGRTGQDTQYF.

The CDR3 coding sequence is TGTGCCAGCAGCTCGGACCTCCACGGAGGGCCCCAGCATTTT. Its protein product is CASSSDLHGGPQHF. This sequence joins TRBV7-9 and TRBJ1-5; D not certain. The CDR3 length is 14 residues. V lost 4 bases to trimming and J lost 9 bases, with 16 bases between them. Germline lookup yields CDR1 SEHNR and CDR2 FQNEAQ (reference sequence).